The 28 T cell receptor beta chains below come from one sample, sequenced in a study of identifying expanded T cells in peripheral blood (dated by TCRdb to about 2019). The method was the immunoSEQ multiplex PCR assay. This is the immuneACCESS table as TCRdb keeps it, with only in-frame sequences that have V and J called. A part of the clones is gone; compared with another copy, unresolved V genes explain less than half, and the rest is unexplained. The sample records some 90,000 clones, around 85% of which are singletons. The top ten hold about 5.6% of the sample. Sequenced material: blood. These receptors were taken from a person between 18 and 75 years old in good health.

The V gene is TRBV4-3, the J gene TRBJ2-5; 9 bases agree with TRBD2. V trimming: 4 bases; J trimming: 2 bases; junction bases outside the gene matches: 5. Germline V lookup: CDR1 LGHNA, CDR2 YSLEER. CDR3 length: 15 residues. The CDR3 DNA sequence: TGCGCCAGCAGCCTCGGGACTAGCCAGCAAGAGACCCAGTACTTC. Encoded protein: CASSLGTSQQETQYF.

The J gene is TRBJ1-1, the V gene TRBV11-3; D uncertain. Trimming removed 0 bases at V and 3 bases at J, with 11 bases between. The CDR3 is 15 residues long. Germline CDR1 and CDR2: SGHNT and YENEEA. The DNA of the CDR3 is TGTGCCAGCAGCTTAGATTCGACGGGATACACTGAAGCTTTCTTT. Its translation is CASSLDSTGYTEAFF.

This clone was counted only a few times. The gene calls are TRBV6-5 and TRBJ1-2; D ambiguous. V gave up 0 bases and J gave up 7 bases, with 15 bases separating them. This CDR3 has 15 residues. CDR1 MNHEY and CDR2 SVGAGI come from the germline V gene. CDR3 DNA sequence: TGTGCCAGCAGTTACTCGAGAACAGTTGAGGCTGGCTACACCTTC. Its protein is CASSYSRTVEAGYTF.

The CDR3 region has the DNA TGTGCCAGCAGCTTAGTTTCCGAGACAGGGTTTTACTATGGCTACACCTTC. Translation gives CASSLVSETGFYYGYTF. V is TRBV7-2 and J is TRBJ1-2; 7 nucleotides align to TRBD1. Per germline, CDR1 SGHTA and CDR2 FQGNSA. CDR3 length: 17 amino acids. V lost 1 base to trimming and J lost 3 bases; unmatched junction nucleotides: 11.

Comment on this clone: This sample includes further DNA sequences coding for the same CDR3. The chain recombines TRBV18 with TRBJ2-7; 9 bases match TRBD1. The CDR3 runs to 14 residues. CDR1 is KGHSH, CDR2 LQKENI, per germline. The J segment lost 4 bases and the V segment lost 0 bases, leaving 1 base of the junction unmatched. The CDR3 reads CASSPPGQGYEQYF. The CDR3 DNA follows: TGTGCCAGCTCACCACCGGGACAGGGATACGAGCAGTACTTC.

V gene TRBV15 combines with J gene TRBJ1-6; perhaps TRBD1 as D (6 bases). Germline-derived CDR1 and CDR2 are LNHNV and YYDKDF (reference sequence). Trimming took off 8 bases at V and 8 bases at J, with 22 bases between the two ends. This CDR3 region has 16 residues. In DNA form, the CDR3 reads TGTGCCACCGGCCCGACAGGTTTGGGCGAGGATTCACCCCTCCACTTT. Amino acid sequence: CATGPTGLGEDSPLHF.

The chain combines TRBV4-3 with TRBJ1-5; no clear D gene. Trimming pared 0 bases from V and 7 bases from J, leaving 7 bases between. The V gene's germline CDR1 is LGHNA and CDR2 YSLEER. The CDR3 is 13 amino acids. The CDR3 DNA reads TGCGCCAGCAGCCAAGAATTCGGGCAGCCCCAGCATTTT. It is translated as CASSQEFGQPQHF.

V gene TRBV4-1 combines with J gene TRBJ2-5; TRBD2 might be the D (5 bases). V lost 4 bases to trimming and J lost 4 bases, with 19 bases between them. The CDR3 is 16 residues long. Germline lookup yields CDR1 MGHRA and CDR2 YSYEKL. The CDR3 bases are TGCGCCAGCAGCCCTCGAGTATCGGCGGGCGCAGAGACCCAGTACTTC. Translated, it gives CASSPRVSAGAETQYF.

This sequence joins TRBV7-2 and TRBJ1-5; D remains unclear. V was shortened by 3 bases and J by 1 base, with 4 bases between the two germline ends. This CDR3 spans 13 amino acids. Germline V gives CDR1 SGHTA, CDR2 FQGNSA. CDR3 amino acids: CASSFGSNQPQHF. For the CDR3, the DNA is TGTGCCAGCAGCTTCGGGAGCAATCAGCCCCAGCATTTT.

This clone was picked up one time. V is TRBV4-3 and J is TRBJ2-3; 8 bases agree with TRBD1. The CDR3 is 15 amino acids. With V trimmed by 0 bases and J by 6 bases, 5 bases remained unmatched. In germline, CDR1 is LGHNA, CDR2 YSLEER. CDR3 residues: CASSQDLQGADTQYF. CDR3 DNA sequence: TGCGCCAGCAGCCAAGATCTCCAGGGGGCGGATACGCAGTATTTT.

The rearrangement links TRBV13 to TRBJ1-6, with a weak D call TRBD1 (5 bases). The CDR3 sequence is 18 residues long. V was trimmed by 0 bases and J by 1 base, leaving 13 bases between them. Germline CDR1 and CDR2: PRHDT and FYEKMQ (reference sequence). The CDR3 region is CASSLGLGQGSYNSPLHF. In DNA, the CDR3 is TGTGCCAGCAGCTTAGGTTTAGGACAAGGGTCCTATAATTCACCCCTCCACTTT. The full variable domain, its missing parts supplied by reference TRBV13 and TRBJ1-6, is AAGVIQSPRHLIKEKRETATLKCYPIPRHDTVYWYQQGPGQDPQFLISFYEKMQSDKGSIPDRFSAQQFSDYHSELNMSSLELGDSALYFCASSLGLGQGSYNSPLHFGNGTRLTVT.

J is TRBJ1-6 and V is TRBV6-5; 10 bases agree with TRBD1. J was trimmed by 7 bases and V by 8 bases; bases with no gene match: 2. The germline gives CDR1 MNHEY, CDR2 SVGAGI. This CDR3 comprises 13 residues. CDR3 sequence: CASWGQGNSPLHF. The CDR3 nucleotides are TGTGCCAGCTGGGGACAGGGGAATTCACCCCTCCACTTT.

The chain employs TRBV7-9 and TRBJ1-6; TRBD1 is a possible D gene (6 bases). V lost 5 bases and J 0 bases, leaving 11 bases between the germline ends. There are 16 residues in the CDR3. Germline V gene data show CDR1 as SEHNR and CDR2 as FQNEAQ (reference sequence). The CDR3 nucleotides are TGTGCCAGCAGCAGGACAGAGCACTCCTATAATTCACCCCTCCACTTT. Its protein product is CASSRTEHSYNSPLHF.

The J gene is TRBJ1-1, the V gene TRBV7-6; D remains unclear. This CDR3 is built from 12 residues. V gave up 4 bases and J gave up 5 bases, with 8 bases separating them. From germline, CDR1 is SGHVS and CDR2 FNYEAQ. CDR3 coding DNA: TGTGCCAGCAGCTCCGGTAGGACTGAAGCTTTCTTT. Its translation: CASSSGRTEAFF.

This clone came up a few times. J is TRBJ2-1 and V is TRBV11-3; no clear D gene. Germline V CDR1 and CDR2: SGHNT, YENEEA. The CDR3 loop spans 15 amino acids. The V and J ends lost 0 bases and 0 bases respectively, with 6 bases between them. CDR3 in DNA: TGTGCCAGCAGCTTAGAAGGGATCTCCTACAATGAGCAGTTCTTC. It is translated as CASSLEGISYNEQFF.

The V and J genes are TRBV4-2 and TRBJ1-4, with D unclear. This CDR3 contains 14 residues. In germline, CDR1 is LGHNA, CDR2 YNFKEQ. The ends were cut back, 4 bases at V and 5 bases at J, with 11 bases in the middle. CDR3 protein: CASSLQDGNEKLFF. DNA for the CDR3: TGTGCCAGCAGCCTGCAGGACGGGAATGAAAAACTGTTTTTT.

The J gene is TRBJ1-1, the V gene TRBV27; no reliable D call. Germline values: CDR1 MNHEY, CDR2 SMNVEV (reference sequence). Trimming took off 0 bases at V and 2 bases at J, with 10 bases between the two ends. This CDR3 has 15 amino acids. The CDR3 DNA reads as TGTGCCAGCAGTTTATCACTGGGAGGAAACACTGAAGCTTTCTTT. Encoded protein: CASSLSLGGNTEAFF.

This chain links TRBV28 with TRBJ1-5, with a tentative D call TRBD1 (6 bases). Germline loops: CDR1 MDHEN, CDR2 SYDVKM. The CDR3 contains 15 residues. The germline V and J ends were trimmed by 5 bases and 3 bases, with 14 bases remaining between them. In DNA, the CDR3 is TGTGCCAGCAGTGCCGGGACACCACCCAATCAGCCCCAGCATTTT. It codes for CASSAGTPPNQPQHF.

The chain uses TRBV4-3 and TRBJ2-2; 7 bases line up with TRBD1. The V gene end was trimmed by 4 bases and the J gene end by 7 bases; junction bases not matched to a gene: 9. CDR3 length equals 15 residues. Germline V lookup: CDR1 LGHNA, CDR2 YSLEER. In DNA, the CDR3 is TGCGCCAGCAGCCGAGATACAGGGGCGGGCGGGGAGCTGTTTTTT. It yields the protein CASSRDTGAGGELFF.

The DNA for the CDR3 is TGTGCCATCAGTGAGTCAGGAGGCACAGATACGCAGTATTTT. Its translation is CAISESGGTDTQYF. J is TRBJ2-3 and V is TRBV10-3; D unresolved. The CDR3 is 14 amino acids. Trimming took 0 bases from V and 1 from J, leaving 5 bases between them. The V gene's germline CDR1 is ENHRY and CDR2 SYGVKD.

This sequence joins TRBV4-3 and TRBJ1-2; 8 nucleotides align to TRBD1. The CDR3 length is 14 residues. V was clipped by 4 bases and J by 2 bases; unmatched bases: 3. Per the germline V gene, CDR1 is LGHNA and CDR2 is YSLEER. In DNA, the CDR3 is TGCGCCAGCAGCCCTTACAGGGGGAACTATGGCTACACCTTC. Its translation: CASSPYRGNYGYTF.

V is TRBV2 and J is TRBJ1-6; 9 nucleotides align to TRBD1. V shed 3 bases and J 10 bases; nucleotides not matched to a gene: 4. The CDR3 has 14 amino acids. Germline loops: CDR1 SNHLY, CDR2 FYNNEI. This CDR3 is CASSDHRGRSPLHF. In DNA form, the CDR3 reads TGTGCCAGCAGTGATCACAGGGGGCGGTCACCCCTCCACTTT.

This clone was seen only once. CDR3 in DNA: TGTGCCAGCAGTCAGACTAGCGGGGGGCCCTACGAGCAGTACTTC. This sequence encodes CASSQTSGGPYEQYF. The genes are TRBV6-5 and TRBJ2-7, with 13 bases matching TRBD2. After removal of 5 bases from V and 2 bases from J, the junction contained 3 bases not matched to a gene. The CDR3 is made up of 15 amino acids. The V gene's germline CDR1 is MNHEY and CDR2 SVGAGI.

The genes are TRBV5-4 and TRBJ2-2; 8 nucleotides line up with TRBD1. CDR3 length: 17 residues. Losses at the gene ends were 4 bases for V and 6 bases for J; bases not matched to a gene: 14. Germline CDR1 and CDR2: SGHNT and YYREEE (reference sequence). The CDR3 nucleotides are TGTGCCAGCAGCCGAAGACAGGGGTCGGTTTCGGCCGGGGAGCTGTTTTTT. Its protein is CASSRRQGSVSAGELFF.

The V gene is TRBV5-4, the J gene TRBJ2-3, with a tentative D call TRBD1 (6 bases). Trimming took off 4 bases at V and 6 bases at J, with 18 bases between the two ends. Germline lookup yields CDR1 SGHNT and CDR2 YYREEE (reference sequence). This CDR3 comprises 15 residues. The CDR3 region is CASSPSSGVGDTQYF. The CDR3 DNA reads as TGTGCCAGCAGCCCAAGCTCAGGGGTGGGGGATACGCAGTATTTT.

The gene calls are TRBV5-6 and TRBJ1-2, with 9 bases fitting TRBD1. The CDR3 has 13 residues. Per the germline V gene, CDR1 is SGHDT and CDR2 is YYEEEE. V lost 5 bases, J lost 6 bases, and 5 bases stayed unmatched. The CDR3 loop reads CASRTQGAHGYTF. The CDR3 DNA sequence: TGTGCCAGCAGAACACAGGGGGCGCATGGCTACACCTTC.

The chain joins TRBV27 to TRBJ2-1; D remains ambiguous. This CDR3 is built from 14 residues. Per the germline V gene, CDR1 is MNHEY and CDR2 is SMNVEV (reference sequence). Trimming stripped 5 bases from V and 7 bases from J, with 15 bases between. CDR3 bases: TGTGCCAGCAGTACGAGACTCACCCAAAATGAGCAGTTCTTC. Translated: CASSTRLTQNEQFF.

The chain joins TRBV21-1 to TRBJ2-1. TRBV21-1 is a documented pseudogene. The CDR3 is made up of 17 amino acids. In nucleotides, the CDR3 is TGTGCCAGCAGCAAAGTCCTAAGGAAGGGCTCCTACAATGAGCAGTTCTTC. Its protein is CASSKVLRKGSYNEQFF.